Following are 27 T cell receptor beta chains from one sample sequenced in a study of post-analysis software for immune sequencing data. No antigen is known for these receptors. Prepared libraries of TCR beta cDNA carried unique molecular identifiers. MiXCR, applied by TCRdb to the PCR reads, yields one record per CDR3 protein. The table lists 820,000 or so distinct CDR3 sequences, roughly 50% of them singletons. Regarding the study as a whole: Controls showed lower frequencies than patients for 5 or 6 TRBV segments, and TRBV5-6, TRBV5-1 and TRBV20-1 were among these.

The sequencing sample was made of blood. Every receptor here comes from a girl aged 5-17 years with multiple sclerosis.

The chain joins TRBV5-1 to TRBJ2-7; 10 bases line up with TRBD2. The CDR3 is made up of 14 amino acids. Germline CDR1 SGHRS, CDR2 YFSETQ. Unmatched junction bases numbered 5, after V lost 2 bases and J lost 6 bases. The CDR3 nucleotides are TGCGCCAGCAGCTTCTCTTCTAGCGGGGGCGAGCAGTACTTC. Translation: CASSFSSSGGEQYF.

This clonotype has only one observation. Sequence at one end of the junction differs from germline and may be a read error. This chain uses TRBV29-1 with TRBJ2-3; TRBD2 aligns across 11 bases. This CDR3 comprises 16 residues. Germline V gene lookup returns CDR1 SQVTM and CDR2 ANQGSEA. The CDR3 loop is CSVGATTSGTSDTQYF. CDR3 DNA: TGCAGCGTTGGGGCTACGACTAGCGGGACATCAGACACGCAGTATTTT.

The chain combines TRBV6-2 or TRBV6-3 with TRBJ2-4; TRBD2 matches at 7 bases. From germline, CDR1 is MNHEY and CDR2 SVGEGT. V trimming: 5 bases; J trimming: 2 bases; junction bases outside the gene matches: 6. This CDR3 spans 15 amino acids. As DNA, the CDR3 is TGTGCCAGCAGTCCCCTGGGGGGGACCAAAAACATTCAGTACTTC. Amino acid sequence: CASSPLGGTKNIQYF.

The chain employs TRBV12-3 or TRBV12-4 and TRBJ1-2; possibly TRBD1 for D (5 bases). This CDR3 contains 13 residues. Between the trimmed V and J ends, which lost 6 bases and 2 bases, there was a span of 10 bases. DNA for the CDR3: TGTGCCAGCAGCCCAGGGTTGAACTATGGCTACACCTTC. Protein sequence: CASSPGLNYGYTF.

This clonotype showed up just a few times. This chain uses TRBV20-1 with TRBJ2-1; perhaps TRBD1 as D (6 bases). The CDR3 contains 13 residues. The germline CDR1 and CDR2 sequences are DFQATT and SNEGSKA (reference sequence). V lost 6 bases to trimming and J lost 0 bases, with 9 bases between them. CDR3 residues: CSAKGGSYNEQFF. For the CDR3, the DNA is TGCAGTGCCAAAGGGGGCTCCTACAATGAGCAGTTCTTC.

This chain connects TRBV3-1 to TRBJ2-3, with 12 bases fitting TRBD2. CDR3 length: 14 amino acids. V dropped 7 bases and J dropped 6; count of bases not matched to a gene: 5. Germline CDR1 LGHDT, CDR2 YNNKEL (reference sequence). CDR3 nucleotide sequence: TGTGCCAGCACCTCGACTAGCGGGAGTGATACGCAGTATTTT. Protein sequence: CASTSTSGSDTQYF.

The chain uses TRBV9 and TRBJ1-4; D not resolved. Trimming pared 3 bases from V and 5 bases from J, leaving 11 bases between. CDR1 is SGDLS and CDR2 is YYNGEE in the germline V gene. This CDR3 spans 14 amino acids. The CDR3 is CASSGAPANEKLFF. CDR3 sequence (DNA): TGTGCCAGCAGCGGGGCCCCAGCGAATGAAAAACTGTTTTTT.

This rearrangement joins TRBV7-9 to TRBJ1-4; unclear D gene. CDR1 SEHNR and CDR2 FQNEAQ come from the germline V gene (reference sequence). V lost 5 bases to trimming and J lost 10 bases, with 11 bases between them. The CDR3 covers 12 residues. CDR3 in DNA: TGTGCCAGCAGCCCACCCAGCGGAAAACTGTTTTTT. The encoded protein is CASSPPSGKLFF.

J is TRBJ2-1 and V is TRBV2; D ambiguous. This CDR3 is 13 amino acids long. CDR1 is SNHLY, CDR2 FYNNEI, per germline. Deletions cut 3 bases from V and 5 bases from J, with 8 bases between. The CDR3 sequence is CASSEVVNNEQFF. The CDR3 DNA follows: TGTGCCAGCAGTGAGGTGGTTAACAATGAGCAGTTCTTC. The full variable domain, with the rest looked up from reference TRBV2 and TRBJ2-1, is EPEVTQTPSHQVTQMGQEVILRCVPISNHLYFYWYRQILGQKVEFLVSFYNNEISEKSEIFDDQFSVERPDGSNFTLKIRSTKLEDSAMYFCASSEVVNNEQFFGPGTRLTVL.

The V and J genes are TRBV29-1 and TRBJ2-1, with D perhaps matching TRBD2 (6 bases). The germline V and J ends were trimmed by 8 bases and 0 bases, with 20 bases remaining between them. Per the germline V gene, CDR1 is SQVTM and CDR2 is ANQGSEA. There are 16 residues in the CDR3. The CDR3 sequence is CSSFTGGIPSYNEQFF. CDR3 bases: TGCAGCTCCTTTACTGGGGGGATTCCCTCCTACAATGAGCAGTTCTTC.

The rearrangement joins TRBV30 to TRBJ2-7; 7 bases match TRBD1. Trimming at V came to 1 base and at J to 6 bases, leaving 3 bases not matched to a gene. From germline, CDR1 is GTSNPN and CDR2 SVGIG (reference sequence). This CDR3 has 12 amino acids. The CDR3 here is CAWSAQGIEQYF. The CDR3 coding sequence is TGTGCCTGGAGTGCACAGGGGATCGAGCAGTACTTC.

Concerning this clonotype itself: One end of the junction is discordant with germline, which a read error may explain. The chain carries TRBV20-1 and TRBJ2-2; 8 bases are a match to TRBD1. CDR1 is DFQATT, CDR2 SNEGSKA, per germline (reference sequence). This CDR3 region has 17 residues. CDR3 amino acids: CSARDGRRTGNAGELFF. In nucleotides, the CDR3 is TGCAGTGCTAGAGATGGTCGCCGGACAGGGAACGCCGGGGAGCTGTTTTTT.

The rearrangement uses TRBV5-1 and TRBJ1-4, with unresolved D. Germline V lookup: CDR1 SGHRS, CDR2 YFSETQ. This CDR3 is built from 14 residues. Trimming took off 0 bases at V and 5 bases at J, with 8 bases between the two ends. DNA of the CDR3: TGCGCCAGCAGCTTGGTGGGATTAAATGAAAAACTGTTTTTT. Its translation is CASSLVGLNEKLFF. Full variable domain (remainder filled in from reference TRBV5-1 and TRBJ1-4): KAGVTQTPRYLIKTRGQQVTLSCSPISGHRSVSWYQQTPGQGLQFLFEYFSETQRNKGNFPGRFSGRQFSNSRSEMNVSTLELGDSALYLCASSLVGLNEKLFFGSGTQLSVL.

The J gene is TRBJ1-1, the V gene TRBV7-9; D is perhaps TRBD1 (6 bases). This CDR3 contains 15 residues. The V end lost 6 bases, the J end lost 1 base, and 15 bases lay between the germline ends. CDR1 and CDR2 (germline): SEHNR, FQNEAQ (reference sequence). This CDR3 is CASSFRDTSNTEAFF. The CDR3 coding sequence is TGTGCCAGCAGTTTCCGGGACACATCGAACACTGAAGCTTTCTTT.

This clonotype was picked up one time. The chain joins TRBV12-3 or TRBV12-4 to TRBJ2-3, with D unresolved. Trimming removed 4 bases from V and 6 bases from J, with 5 bases in between. This CDR3 is built from 11 residues. CDR3 nucleotide sequence: TGTGCCAGCAGTTCGTGGGATACGCAGTATTTT. It translates to CASSSWDTQYF.

This chain uses TRBV10-3 with TRBJ2-5; possibly TRBD2 for D (6 bases). The end of the DNA fits TRBJ2-7 better, so the J call may be wrong. CDR1 ENHRY and CDR2 SYGVKD come from the germline V gene. The CDR3 has 13 residues. The CDR3 loop is CAISESTSYEQYF. CDR3 DNA sequence: TGTGCCATCAGTGAGTCGACTAGCTACGAGCAGTACTTC.

This chain connects TRBV13 to TRBJ1-2, with TRBD1 matching over 7 bases. Germline-derived CDR1 and CDR2 are PRHDT and FYEKMQ (reference sequence). The CDR3 has 15 amino acids. V was clipped by 4 bases and J by 4 bases; unmatched bases: 9. The CDR3 loop is CASSSGQDRSYGYTF. Written as DNA, the CDR3 is TGTGCCAGCAGCTCTGGACAGGACCGATCCTATGGCTACACCTTC.

The rearrangement uses TRBV21-1 and TRBJ2-5. TRBV21-1 is flagged as a pseudogene. The CDR3 consists of 14 residues. CDR3 region: CASSKGSSQETQYF. In DNA form, the CDR3 reads TGTGCCAGCAGCAAAGGTTCAAGTCAAGAGACCCAGTACTTC.

The rearrangement uses TRBV6-5 and TRBJ2-7; TRBD1 matches at 9 bases. Germline V gene sequence: CDR1 MNHEY, CDR2 SVGAGI. The CDR3 loop spans 14 amino acids. V lost 4 bases, J lost 6 bases, and 7 bases stayed unmatched. CDR3 residues: CASSSTGGSIEQYF. The DNA for the CDR3 is TGTGCCAGCAGTTCAACAGGGGGCTCAATCGAGCAGTACTTC.

The table lists this clonotype with a few counts. This chain links TRBV6-5 with TRBJ2-7; no definite D call. CDR3 size: 12 residues. Germline V gene lookup returns CDR1 MNHEY and CDR2 SVGAGI. V gave up 0 bases and J gave up 5 bases, with 5 bases separating them. CDR3 in DNA: TGTGCCAGCAGTTACTCGGGTGACGAGCAGTACTTC. It translates to CASSYSGDEQYF.

This chain uses TRBV7-3 with TRBJ2-3; D gene uncertain. The CDR3 has 13 amino acids. V gave up 5 bases and J gave up 2 bases, with 8 bases separating them. The germline V gene encodes CDR1 SGHTA and CDR2 FQGTGA. The CDR3 sequence is CASSEANTDTQYF. As DNA, the CDR3 is TGTGCCAGCAGCGAGGCCAACACAGATACGCAGTATTTT.

This chain uses TRBV18 with TRBJ2-3; 10 positions agree with TRBD2. This CDR3 spans 15 amino acids. J lost 4 bases, V lost 2 bases, and 3 bases had no gene match. Germline V lookup: CDR1 KGHSH, CDR2 LQKENI. Written as DNA, the CDR3 is TGTGCCAGCTCACCAGCTAGCGGGGGTTCAGATACGCAGTATTTT. Its translation: CASSPASGGSDTQYF. Together with reference TRBV18 and TRBJ2-3, the CDR3 gives the full variable domain: NAGVMQNPRHLVRRRGQEARLRCSPMKGHSHVYWYRQLPEEGLKFMVYLQKENIIDESGMPKERFSAEFPKEGPSILRIQQVVRGDSAAYFCASSPASGGSDTQYFGPGTRLTVL.

This clonotype is a singleton in its sample. CDR3 sequence (DNA): TGTGCCAGCAGCTTCGGGGGGCGTCGAGAAAAACTGTTTTTT. This encodes CASSFGGRREKLFF. The genes are TRBV7-6 and TRBJ1-4; D perhaps matches TRBD1 (6 bases). CDR3 length: 14 residues. Per the germline V gene, CDR1 is SGHVS and CDR2 is FNYEAQ. The V end was cut by 3 bases, the J end by 8 bases, with 13 bases between.

The chain is built from TRBV5-6 and TRBJ2-7; maybe TRBD2 (5 bases). Germline V lookup: CDR1 SGHDT, CDR2 YYEEEE. The V gene lost 3 bases and the J gene lost 0 bases, with 10 bases spanning the gap. This CDR3 is built from 14 residues. CDR3 loop: CASSWTGYSYEQYF. DNA of the CDR3: TGTGCCAGCAGCTGGACGGGATACTCCTACGAGCAGTACTTC.

The V and J genes are TRBV6-5 and TRBJ1-2; 7 nucleotides match TRBD1. Germline loops: CDR1 MNHEY, CDR2 SVGAGI. The CDR3 loop spans 14 amino acids. Trimming at V came to 7 bases and at J to 13 bases, leaving 18 bases not matched to a gene. The CDR3 DNA sequence: TGTGCCAGCACCGCTTCCCAGAACAGGGGTCCGGGCACCTTC. This encodes CASTASQNRGPGTF.

This clonotype has only a few counts. At one end the junction does not follow the germline gene, possibly because of a read error. This chain joins TRBV7-8 and TRBJ2-3, with 7 bases fitting TRBD2. The germline V gene has CDR1 SGHVS and CDR2 FQNEAQ. The CDR3 has 15 residues. The CDR3 DNA reads as TGTGCTAGCAGCTTCCTAGCGGACGCAACAGATACGCAGTATTTT. Translation gives CASSFLADATDTQYF.

V is TRBV12-3 or TRBV12-4 and J is TRBJ2-7; 7 nucleotides match TRBD2. With V trimmed by 3 bases and J by 5 bases, 13 bases remained unmatched. The CDR3 extends over 16 amino acids. The CDR3 loop reads CASSFLGGAGFHEQYF. The CDR3 DNA follows: TGTGCCAGCAGTTTTTTGGGAGGGGCAGGGTTCCACGAGCAGTACTTC.